Below, 7 T cell receptor beta chains from the same sample are listed, as sequenced in a study of CD8 T cells in ankylosing spondylitis. Study-level points and caveats: About 8 highly homologous variants made up a TCR beta motif that seemed to typify ankylosing spondylitis blood.

These receptors have no known antigen. TCRdb itself ran the 5' RACE reads through MiXCR, one entry per CDR3 protein. There are almost 400,000 distinct CDR3 sequences in the sample; around 24% occur only once, and roughly a sixth lies in the top ten. Sequencing used blood, either unsorted or a sorted T cell fraction (not recorded which). The receptors originated from a male donor with ankylosing spondylitis.

V is TRBV5-1 and J is TRBJ1-6; no reliable D call. Germline loops: CDR1 SGHRS, CDR2 YFSETQ. V was clipped by 4 bases and J by 9 bases, with 8 bases between them. The CDR3 is 12 amino acids. Written as DNA, the CDR3 is TGCGCCAGCAGCCCAGGCACTTCACCCCTCCACTTT. It is translated as CASSPGTSPLHF.

This chain links TRBV7-2 with TRBJ2-3; D unclear. Germline values: CDR1 SGHTA, CDR2 FQGNSA. The V and J ends lost 5 bases and 5 bases respectively, with 20 bases between them. This CDR3 has 16 amino acids. CDR3: CASSRPESWNLDTQYF. CDR3 sequence (DNA): TGTGCCAGCAGCCGCCCGGAGTCTTGGAACTTAGATACGCAGTATTTT.

This clonotype has just a few counts. The chain links TRBV7-2 to TRBJ2-1, with D hard to call. Germline V gene lookup returns CDR1 SGHTA and CDR2 FQGNSA. V lost 5 bases and J 9 bases, leaving 23 bases between the germline ends. This CDR3 is built from 16 residues. CDR3: CASSPGGGTALIEQFF. The CDR3, as DNA: TGTGCCAGCAGCCCCGGCGGTGGTACTGCTTTAATTGAGCAGTTCTTC. The complete variable domain, with remaining parts taken from reference TRBV7-2 and TRBJ2-1, reads GAGVSQSPSNKVTEKGKDVELRCDPISGHTALYWYRQSLGQGLEFLIYFQGNSAPDKSGLPSDRFSAERTGGSVSTLTIQRTQQEDSAVYLCASSPGGGTALIEQFFGPGTRLTVL.

The chain has TRBV2 and TRBJ2-7, with a possible D match to TRBD2 (6 bases). CDR1 and CDR2 (germline): SNHLY, FYNNEI. The CDR3 has 15 amino acids. V lost 6 bases, J lost 4 bases, and 19 bases lay in between. This chain's CDR3 is CASRPTRAGGYEQYF. CDR3 sequence (DNA): TGTGCCAGCAGACCTACAAGGGCCGGGGGATACGAGCAGTACTTC.

Ten or more counts support this clonotype. The gene calls are TRBV7-9 and TRBJ2-7, with D unclear. V lost 2 bases, J lost 5 bases, and 7 bases lay in between. This CDR3 spans 12 amino acids. Germline V gene lookup returns CDR1 SEHNR and CDR2 FQNEAQ (reference sequence). The CDR3 spells CASSLHWDEQYF. Here the CDR3 DNA reads TGTGCCAGCAGCTTACATTGGGACGAGCAGTACTTC.

This clonotype was observed a handful of times. The rearrangement uses TRBV15 and TRBJ1-3; 7 bases are a match to TRBD1. CDR3 size: 14 residues. Germline CDR1 and CDR2: LNHNV and YYDKDF (reference sequence). J lost 9 bases, V lost 0 bases, and 5 bases had no gene match. CDR3 DNA sequence: TGTGCCACCAGCAGAGAACAAGGGGGCTTCACCATATATTTT. Its protein product is CATSREQGGFTIYF. The complete variable domain, with remaining parts taken from reference TRBV15 and TRBJ1-3, reads DAMVIQNPRYQVTQFGKPVTLSCSQTLNHNVMYWYQQKSSQAPKLLFHYYDKDFNNEADTPDNFQSRRPNTSFCFLDIRSPGLGDTAMYLCATSREQGGFTIYFGEGSWLTVV.

This clonotype came up a few times. The chain recombines TRBV5-1 with TRBJ1-1; D possibly corresponds to TRBD1 (6 bases). There are 15 residues in the CDR3. Trimming removed 5 bases from V and 4 bases from J, with 18 bases in between. CDR1 is SGHRS, CDR2 YFSETQ, per germline. The CDR3 DNA reads as TGCGCCAGCAGGGTGGACAGACGACGGGGCACTGAAGCTTTCTTT. Its translation: CASRVDRRRGTEAFF.